A single sample is the source of the 9 T cell receptor beta chains below, sequenced in a study of blood T cell repertoires in COVID-19. Sequenced by immunoSEQ multiplex PCR; TCRdb stores in-frame clones only, minus some. This table has approximately 400,000 clones, roughly 90% appearing once. Sequenced sample: peripheral blood. Receptor source: a man between 35 and 55 years old with acute or convalescent COVID-19.

J is TRBJ1-2 and V is TRBV12-3 or TRBV12-4; tentatively, D is TRBD1 (5 bases). The CDR3 covers 13 residues. V dropped 3 bases and J dropped 8 bases, with 13 bases sitting between them. The CDR3 bases are TGTGCCAGCAGTTTGGGCGACAGTGAAGGCTACACCTTC. It translates to CASSLGDSEGYTF.

This clone was counted a single time. The rearrangement links TRBV5-1 to TRBJ2-1, with TRBD1 matching 9 bases. V trimming: 8 bases; J trimming: 7 bases; junction bases outside the gene matches: 7. The CDR3 is made up of 13 amino acids. Germline loops: CDR1 SGHRS, CDR2 YFSETQ. The CDR3 DNA reads TGCGCCAGTTCGACAGGGGGAACGAATGAGCAGTTCTTC. Amino acid sequence: CASSTGGTNEQFF. Filled out from reference TRBV5-1 and TRBJ2-1, the complete variable domain reads KAGVTQTPRYLIKTRGQQVTLSCSPISGHRSVSWYQQTPGQGLQFLFEYFSETQRNKGNFPGRFSGRQFSNSRSEMNVSTLELGDSALYLCASSTGGTNEQFFGPGTRLTVL.

In this sample, this clone turned up a few times. J is TRBJ1-2 and V is TRBV4-1, with D perhaps TRBD1 (6 bases). This CDR3 is 15 amino acids long. The germline V gene has CDR1 MGHRA and CDR2 YSYEKL. The V end was cut by 4 bases, the J end by 4 bases, with 16 bases between. CDR3 DNA sequence: TGCGCCAGCAGCCTCCAAGGGGGTCCGGCCTATGGCTACACCTTC. As protein: CASSLQGGPAYGYTF.

The genes are TRBV4-1 and TRBJ1-1; D gene uncertain. Germline V CDR1 and CDR2: MGHRA, YSYEKL. The CDR3 length is 14 residues. Trimming stripped 1 base from V and 6 bases from J, with 12 bases between. DNA for the CDR3: TGCGCCAGCAGCCAAGTTGGAGGGAGGTCTGAAGCTTTCTTT. Translation gives CASSQVGGRSEAFF.

The V call is TRBV5-1, the J call TRBJ2-7; weak D call: TRBD1 (6 bases). Germline V gene lookup returns CDR1 SGHRS and CDR2 YFSETQ. The CDR3 totals 14 residues. The V end lost 3 bases, the J end lost 2 bases, and 12 bases lay between the germline ends. CDR3 protein: CASSSTQGPYEQYF. The DNA for the CDR3 is TGCGCCAGCAGCTCTACCCAGGGGCCCTACGAGCAGTACTTC. The whole variable domain, filled in from reference TRBV5-1 and TRBJ2-7, reads KAGVTQTPRYLIKTRGQQVTLSCSPISGHRSVSWYQQTPGQGLQFLFEYFSETQRNKGNFPGRFSGRQFSNSRSEMNVSTLELGDSALYLCASSSTQGPYEQYFGPGTRLTVT.

This chain links TRBV11-3 with TRBJ2-1; 11 positions match TRBD2. The J segment lost 11 bases and the V segment lost 3 bases, leaving 15 bases of the junction unmatched. Germline V CDR1 and CDR2: SGHNT, YENEEA. The CDR3 covers 17 residues. CDR3 protein: CASSLWGKGLAGPKQFF. For the CDR3, the DNA is TGTGCCAGCAGCTTGTGGGGAAAAGGACTAGCGGGCCCTAAGCAGTTCTTC.

Here the CDR3 DNA reads TGCGCCAGCAAAAGGGAGTGGGCAGATACGCAGTATTTT. Translation: CASKREWADTQYF. This chain joins TRBV5-1 and TRBJ2-3, with D possibly being TRBD2 (5 bases). Trimming left V 6 bases short and J 4 bases short, with 12 bases between. Germline loops: CDR1 SGHRS, CDR2 YFSETQ. This CDR3 has 13 residues.

The chain joins TRBV30 to TRBJ1-1; 10 bases align to TRBD1. There are 17 residues in the CDR3. CDR1 and CDR2 (germline): GTSNPN, SVGIG (reference sequence). Germline trimming cut 3 bases from V and 1 base from J; bases unmatched to any gene: 11. In nucleotides, the CDR3 is TGTGCCTGGAGAAGACAGGGGGCGCTTGCGGGGAACACTGAAGCTTTCTTT. Translation: CAWRRQGALAGNTEAFF. Full variable domain (missing parts from reference TRBV30 and TRBJ1-1): SQTIHQWPATLVQPVGSPLSLECTVEGTSNPNLYWYRQAAGRGLQLLFYSVGIGQISSEVPQNLSASRPQDRQFILSSKKLLLSDSGFYLCAWRRQGALAGNTEAFFGQGTRLTVV.

Here the CDR3 reads CASSAKQGGTEAFF. CDR3 in DNA: TGTGCCAGCAGTGCCAAACAGGGGGGGACTGAAGCTTTCTTT. The chain links TRBV25-1 to TRBJ1-1; 8 nucleotides align to TRBD1. This CDR3 has 14 amino acids. The germline V gene has CDR1 MGHDK and CDR2 SYGVNS. The V segment lost 4 bases and the J segment 5 bases; nucleotides outside the gene matches: 6.